Reported below is one T cell receptor beta chain. As yet, its antigen is unknown. A read error may be the cause here, since a much bigger clone is one base away. Together with a sample-barcoded 5' primer, a J-beta primer mix was included in a second PCR lasting about 6 to 12 cycles. From the 5' RACE reads, TCRdb called clonotypes with MiXCR, one entry per CDR3 protein. Of 1.4 million to 1.5 million distinct CDR3 sequences in the sample, approximately 40% are singletons; the top ten hold under 8%. The CDR3 runs 12 residues. In germline, CDR1 is DFQATT, CDR2 SNEGSKA (reference sequence). This sample is part of a study of blood T cells in healthy people across ages. Overall study results and limits: TCR beta diversity correlated strongly with naive T cell percentage. Greater diversity and more naive CD4+ cells were seen in long-lived donors than in aged donors. Roughly linearly, TCR beta diversity per million T cells fell as age increased.

Each donor gave approximately 9.7 milliliters of peripheral blood. The V and J genes are TRBV20-1 and TRBJ1-2; D remains ambiguous. The receptor was derived from a woman between 18 and 30 years old in good health. The sequenced sample was blood. This CDR3 is CGASGGDYGYTF. The CDR3 coding sequence is TGCGGTGCTAGTGGTGGAGACTATGGCTACACCTTC.